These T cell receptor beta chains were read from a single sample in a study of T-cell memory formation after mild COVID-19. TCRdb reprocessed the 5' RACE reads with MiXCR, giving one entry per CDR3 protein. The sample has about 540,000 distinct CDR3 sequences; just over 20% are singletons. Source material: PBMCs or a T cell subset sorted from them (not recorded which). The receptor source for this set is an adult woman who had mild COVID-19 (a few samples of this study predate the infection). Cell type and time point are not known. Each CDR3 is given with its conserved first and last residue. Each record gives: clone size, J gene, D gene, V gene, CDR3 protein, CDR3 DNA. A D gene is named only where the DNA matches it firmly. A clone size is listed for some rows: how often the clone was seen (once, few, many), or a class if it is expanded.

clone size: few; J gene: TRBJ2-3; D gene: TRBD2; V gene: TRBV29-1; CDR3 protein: CSVDWRTSAILVTDTQYF; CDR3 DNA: TGCAGCGTTGACTGGCGGACTAGCGCCATTCTCGTCACAGATACGCAGTATTTT
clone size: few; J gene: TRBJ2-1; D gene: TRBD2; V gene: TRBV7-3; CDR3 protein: CASSLALAGSNEQFF; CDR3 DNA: TGTGCCAGCAGCTTAGCTCTAGCGGGGTCCAATGAGCAGTTCTTC
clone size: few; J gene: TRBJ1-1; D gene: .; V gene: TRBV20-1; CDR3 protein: CSARGPQGTEAFF; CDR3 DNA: TGCAGTGCTAGAGGCCCCCAAGGGACTGAAGCTTTCTTT
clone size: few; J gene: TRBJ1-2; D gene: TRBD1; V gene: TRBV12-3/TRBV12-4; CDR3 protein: CASSPSGQGAVNYGYTF; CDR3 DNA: TGTGCCAGCAGTCCAAGTGGACAGGGGGCAGTAAACTATGGCTACACCTTC
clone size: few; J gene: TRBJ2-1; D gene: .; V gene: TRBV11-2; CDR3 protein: CASSLDPRSYNEQFF; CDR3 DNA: TGTGCCAGCAGCTTAGATCCCCGCTCCTACAATGAGCAGTTCTTC
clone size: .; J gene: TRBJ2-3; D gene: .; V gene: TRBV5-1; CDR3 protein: CASSLEDALTDTQYF; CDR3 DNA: TGCGCCAGCAGCTTGGAGGACGCGCTCACAGATACGCAGTATTTT
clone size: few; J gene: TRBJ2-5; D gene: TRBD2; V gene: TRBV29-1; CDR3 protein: CSVAGLAGGTQYF; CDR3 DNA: TGCAGCGTCGCGGGACTAGCGGGAGGCACCCAGTACTTC
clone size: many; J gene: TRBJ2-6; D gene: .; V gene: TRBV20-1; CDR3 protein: CSGRGSGANVLTF; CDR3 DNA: TGCAGTGGTAGGGGCTCAGGGGCCAACGTCCTGACTTTC
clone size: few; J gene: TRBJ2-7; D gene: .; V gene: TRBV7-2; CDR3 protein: CASSLGGPDEQYF; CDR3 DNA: TGTGCCAGCAGCTTAGGGGGCCCCGACGAGCAGTACTTC
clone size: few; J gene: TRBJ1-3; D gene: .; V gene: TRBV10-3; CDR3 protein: CAISGRTGNTIYF; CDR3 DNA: TGTGCCATCAGCGGGAGAACTGGAAACACCATATATTTT
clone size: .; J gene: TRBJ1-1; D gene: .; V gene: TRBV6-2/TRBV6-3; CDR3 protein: CASSLGEDTEAFF; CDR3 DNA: TGTGCCAGCAGTTTAGGCGAGGACACTGAAGCTTTCTTT
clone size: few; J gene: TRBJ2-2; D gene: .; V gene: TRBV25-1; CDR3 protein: CASSEYENTGELFF; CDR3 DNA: TGTGCCAGCAGTGAATATGAAAACACCGGGGAGCTGTTTTTT
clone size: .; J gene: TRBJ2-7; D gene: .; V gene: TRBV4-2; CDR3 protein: CASSQEEGLPYEQYF; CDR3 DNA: TGTGCCAGCAGCCAAGAGGAGGGACTCCCCTACGAGCAGTACTTC
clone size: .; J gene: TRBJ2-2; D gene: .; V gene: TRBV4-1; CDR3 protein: CASSQDKKRLPDRTGELFF; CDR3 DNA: TGCGCCAGCAGCCAAGATAAGAAACGACTTCCAGACCGCACCGGGGAGCTGTTTTTT
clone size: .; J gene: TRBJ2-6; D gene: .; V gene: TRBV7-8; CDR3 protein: CASSSTPRVPTGGANVLTF; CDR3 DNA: TGTGCCAGCAGCTCCACCCCCCGGGTCCCTACTGGGGGGGCCAACGTCCTGACTTTC
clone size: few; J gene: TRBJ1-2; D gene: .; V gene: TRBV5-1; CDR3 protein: CASSLDWGVLTGGYTF; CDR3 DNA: TGCGCCAGCAGCTTGGACTGGGGCGTCCTCACGGGTGGCTACACCTTC
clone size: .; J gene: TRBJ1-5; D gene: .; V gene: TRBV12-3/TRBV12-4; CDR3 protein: CASSFGGGNLNQPQHF; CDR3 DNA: TGTGCCAGCAGTTTCGGCGGAGGGAACCTCAATCAGCCCCAGCATTTT
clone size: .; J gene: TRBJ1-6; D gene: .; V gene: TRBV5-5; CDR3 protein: CASSLWGRSAWSSYNSPLHF; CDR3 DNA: TGTGCCAGCAGCTTGTGGGGGCGATCTGCTTGGAGCTCCTATAATTCACCCCTCCACTTT
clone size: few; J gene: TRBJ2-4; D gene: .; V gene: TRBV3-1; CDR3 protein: CASSYILAKNIQYF; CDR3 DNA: TGTGCCAGCAGTTACATCCTAGCCAAAAACATTCAGTACTTC
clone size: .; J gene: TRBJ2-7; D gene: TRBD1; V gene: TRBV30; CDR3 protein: CAWSVLPGQGTAWEQYF; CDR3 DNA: TGTGCCTGGAGTGTGCTTCCGGGACAGGGGACGGCGTGGGAGCAGTACTTC
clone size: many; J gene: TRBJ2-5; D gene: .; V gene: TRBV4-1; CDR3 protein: CASSQGGTQYF; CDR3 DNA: TGCGCCAGCAGCCAAGGAGGGACCCAGTACTTC
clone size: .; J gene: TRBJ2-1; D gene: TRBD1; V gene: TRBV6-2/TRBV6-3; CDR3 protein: CASRPGTGQPPAQEQFF; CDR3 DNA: TGTGCCAGCAGACCAGGGACAGGGCAACCACCGGCCCAGGAGCAGTTCTTC
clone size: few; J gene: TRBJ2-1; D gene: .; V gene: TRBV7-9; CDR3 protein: CASSLTAAGASHNEQFF; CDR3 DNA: TGTGCCAGCAGCTTAACGGCGGCGGGGGCCTCCCACAATGAGCAGTTCTTC
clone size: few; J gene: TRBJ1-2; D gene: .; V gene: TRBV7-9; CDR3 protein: CASSLGDRTLPMKGYTF; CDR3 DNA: TGTGCCAGCAGCTTAGGGGACCGGACGCTCCCTATGAAAGGCTACACCTTC
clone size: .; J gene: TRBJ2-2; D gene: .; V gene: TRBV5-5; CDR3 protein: CARSFGASNTGELFF; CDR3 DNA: TGTGCCCGCAGCTTCGGGGCGTCGAACACCGGGGAGCTGTTTTTT
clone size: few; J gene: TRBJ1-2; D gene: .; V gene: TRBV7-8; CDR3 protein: CASSHPGNQLYGYTF; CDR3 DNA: TGTGCCAGCAGCCATCCCGGGAACCAACTCTATGGCTACACCTTC
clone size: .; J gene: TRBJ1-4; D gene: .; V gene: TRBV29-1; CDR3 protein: CSVPAQGSGEKLFF; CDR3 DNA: TGCAGCGTCCCGGCACAGGGTTCGGGAGAAAAACTGTTTTTT
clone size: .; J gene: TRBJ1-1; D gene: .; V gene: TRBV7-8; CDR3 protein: CASSLVAGTEAFF; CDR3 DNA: TGTGCCAGCAGCTTAGTTGCGGGCACTGAAGCTTTCTTT
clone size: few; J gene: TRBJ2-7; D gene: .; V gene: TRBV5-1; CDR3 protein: CASSRDSRGTLSEQYF; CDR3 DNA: TGCGCCAGCAGCCGCGACAGTCGCGGGACATTATCCGAGCAGTACTTC
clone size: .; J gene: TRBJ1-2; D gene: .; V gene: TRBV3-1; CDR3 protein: CASSQGIFNYGYTF; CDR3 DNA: TGTGCCAGCAGCCAAGGGATTTTCAACTATGGCTACACCTTC
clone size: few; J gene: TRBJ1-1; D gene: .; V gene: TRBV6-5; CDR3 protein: CASSPKTVNTEAFF; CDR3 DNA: TGTGCCAGCAGTCCCAAGACAGTGAACACTGAAGCTTTTTTT